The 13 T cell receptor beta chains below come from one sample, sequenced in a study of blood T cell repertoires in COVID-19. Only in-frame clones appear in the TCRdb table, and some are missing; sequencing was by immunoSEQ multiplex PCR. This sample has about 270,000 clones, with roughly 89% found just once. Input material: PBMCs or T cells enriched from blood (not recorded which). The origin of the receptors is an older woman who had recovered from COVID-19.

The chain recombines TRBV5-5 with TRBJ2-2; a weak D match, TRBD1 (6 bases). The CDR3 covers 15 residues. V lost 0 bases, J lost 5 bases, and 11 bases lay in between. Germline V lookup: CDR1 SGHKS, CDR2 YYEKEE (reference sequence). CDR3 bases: TGTGCCAGCAGCTTGGTTGCAGGGGCGACCGGGGAGCTGTTTTTT. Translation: CASSLVAGATGELFF.

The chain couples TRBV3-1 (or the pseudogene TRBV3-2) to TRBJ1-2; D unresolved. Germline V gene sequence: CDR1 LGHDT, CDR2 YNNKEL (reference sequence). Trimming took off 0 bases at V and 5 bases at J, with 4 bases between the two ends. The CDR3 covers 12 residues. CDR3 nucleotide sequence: TGTGCCAGCAGCCAAGAGGCTTATGGCTACACCTTC. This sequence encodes CASSQEAYGYTF.

For the CDR3, the DNA is TGTGCCAGCCTCCCGGGACTAGCGGGTGCTAGCTCCTACAATGAGCAGTTCTTC. As protein: CASLPGLAGASSYNEQFF. This chain links TRBV2 with TRBJ2-1, with TRBD2 matching 12 bases. Per the germline V gene, CDR1 is SNHLY and CDR2 is FYNNEI. The V gene end was trimmed by 8 bases and the J gene end by 0 bases; junction bases not matched to a gene: 11. The CDR3 has 18 amino acids.

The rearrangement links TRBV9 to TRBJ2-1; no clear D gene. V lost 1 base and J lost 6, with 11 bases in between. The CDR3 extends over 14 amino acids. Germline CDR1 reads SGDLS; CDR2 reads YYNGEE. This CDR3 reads CASSVLGRGNEQFF. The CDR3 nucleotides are TGTGCCAGCAGCGTATTAGGCCGCGGCAATGAGCAGTTCTTC.

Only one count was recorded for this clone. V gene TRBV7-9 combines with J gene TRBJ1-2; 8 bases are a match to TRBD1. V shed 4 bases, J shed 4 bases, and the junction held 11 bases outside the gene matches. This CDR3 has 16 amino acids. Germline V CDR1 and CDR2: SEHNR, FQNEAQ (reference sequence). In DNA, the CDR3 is TGTGCCAGCAGCTCAACCAAAGCAGGGGGCTTCTATGGCTACACCTTC. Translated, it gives CASSSTKAGGFYGYTF.

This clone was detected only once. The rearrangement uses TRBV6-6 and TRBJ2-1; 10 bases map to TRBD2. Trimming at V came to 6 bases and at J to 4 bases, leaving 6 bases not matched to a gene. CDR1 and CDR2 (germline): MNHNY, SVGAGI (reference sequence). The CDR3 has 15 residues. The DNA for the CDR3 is TGTGCCAGCAGATACACTAGCGGGAATTACAATGAGCAGTTCTTC. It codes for CASRYTSGNYNEQFF.

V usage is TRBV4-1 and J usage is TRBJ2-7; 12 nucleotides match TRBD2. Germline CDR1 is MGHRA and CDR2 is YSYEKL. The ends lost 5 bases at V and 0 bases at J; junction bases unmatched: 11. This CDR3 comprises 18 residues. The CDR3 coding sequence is TGCGCCAGCAGCTCCCCCCTCCTAGCGGGAGGGAGCTCCTACGAGCAGTACTTC. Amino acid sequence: CASSSPLLAGGSSYEQYF.

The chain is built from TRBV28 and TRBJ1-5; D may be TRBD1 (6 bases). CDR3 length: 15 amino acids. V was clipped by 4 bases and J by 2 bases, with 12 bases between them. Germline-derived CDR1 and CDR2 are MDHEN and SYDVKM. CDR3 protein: CASSWAGAGNQPQHF. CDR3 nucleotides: TGTGCCAGCAGTTGGGCAGGGGCAGGCAATCAGCCCCAGCATTTT.

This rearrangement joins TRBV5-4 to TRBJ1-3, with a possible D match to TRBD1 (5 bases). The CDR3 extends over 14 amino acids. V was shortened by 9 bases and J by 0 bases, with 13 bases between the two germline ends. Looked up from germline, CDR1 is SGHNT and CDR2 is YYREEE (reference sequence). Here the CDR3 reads CATQSGSSGNTIYF. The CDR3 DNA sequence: TGTGCCACCCAATCAGGGTCCTCTGGAAACACCATATATTTT.

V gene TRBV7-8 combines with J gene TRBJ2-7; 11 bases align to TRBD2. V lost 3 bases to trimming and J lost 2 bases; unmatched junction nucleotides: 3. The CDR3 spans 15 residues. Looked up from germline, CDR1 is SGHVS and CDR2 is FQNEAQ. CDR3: CASSFRLAGTYEQYF. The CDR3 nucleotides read TGTGCCAGCAGCTTCAGACTAGCGGGAACCTACGAGCAGTACTTC.

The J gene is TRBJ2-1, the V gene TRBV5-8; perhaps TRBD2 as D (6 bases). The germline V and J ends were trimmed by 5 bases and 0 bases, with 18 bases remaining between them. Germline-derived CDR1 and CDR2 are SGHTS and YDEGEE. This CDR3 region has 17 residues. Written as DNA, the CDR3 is TGTGCCAGCAGATCCAATATGGCGGGGTACTCCTACAATGAGCAGTTCTTC. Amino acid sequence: CASRSNMAGYSYNEQFF.

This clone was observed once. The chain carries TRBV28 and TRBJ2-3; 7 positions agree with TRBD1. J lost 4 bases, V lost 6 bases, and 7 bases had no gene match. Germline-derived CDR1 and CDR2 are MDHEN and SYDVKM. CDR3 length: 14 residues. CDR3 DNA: TGTGCCAGCAGCCAACGGGACAGATCAGATACGCAGTATTTT. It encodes CASSQRDRSDTQYF. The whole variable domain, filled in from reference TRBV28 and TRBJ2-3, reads DVKVTQSSRYLVKRTGEKVFLECVQDMDHENMFWYRQDPGLGLRLIYFSYDVKMKEKGDIPEGYSVSREKKERFSLILESASTNQTSMYLCASSQRDRSDTQYFGPGTRLTVL.

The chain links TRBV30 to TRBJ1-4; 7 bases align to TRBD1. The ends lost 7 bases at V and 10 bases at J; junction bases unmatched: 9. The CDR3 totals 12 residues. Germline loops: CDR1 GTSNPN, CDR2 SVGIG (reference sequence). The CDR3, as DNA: TGTGCCTTGGGACAGCGTGGTGGAAAACTGTTTTTT. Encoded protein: CALGQRGGKLFF.